This TCR beta chain was captured in a study of blood T cell repertoires in COVID-19. As for the study in general: Donors in the United States, Italy and Spain gave samples during acute or convalescent COVID-19. In each case, the material was cDNA or gDNA derived from T cells, B-cell-depleted T cells, or PBMCs.

The authors' processing: Amplification with reference gene primers provided the estimates of nucleated cell counts. The data were produced by immunoSEQ multiplex PCR, yet TCRdb's version contains in-frame clones alone and is incomplete. The DNA gave D and trimming, while V, J and clone size come from that table. The table has tens of thousands of clones, approximately 80% seen once. This clone has only a few counts. With V trimmed by 0 bases and J by 3 bases, 3 bases remained unmatched. CDR3 size: 15 residues. Germline V gene data show CDR1 as SGHRS and CDR2 as YFSETQ. This chain joins TRBV5-1 and TRBJ2-7; 10 nucleotides agree with TRBD1. The receptor was derived from a woman older than 75 with acute or convalescent COVID-19. Source material: peripheral blood. The CDR3 loop reads CASSLVGTGDYEQYF. CDR3 bases: TGCGCCAGCAGCTTGGTGGGGACAGGGGACTACGAGCAGTACTTC.